This record covers a single T cell receptor beta chain. Mismatch with germline at one junction end may stem from a read error. Per the germline V gene, CDR1 is SSHAT and CDR2 is FNYEAQ (reference sequence). This CDR3 comprises 11 residues. Clones were sequenced by immunoSEQ multiplex PCR, and TCRdb holds only the in-frame ones, with some missing. Of tens of thousands of clones detected, more than 75% appear once; the ten largest clones hold around an eighth. Time point reported: pretreatment peripheral blood. The data were obtained in a study of PD-L1 blockade in urothelial cancer. This TCR was sampled from a man between 60 and 70 years old with urothelial cancer. This chain links TRBV7-7 with TRBJ2-2; D is unclear. Material: PBMCs, obtained around atezolizumab (anti-PD-L1) treatment. CDR3 sequence (DNA): TGTGCTAGCACAAACACCGGGGAGCTGTTTTTT. It encodes CASTNTGELFF.